What follows is one T cell receptor beta chain and its context. This clone was detected only a few times. The antigen it binds to is not known. Base qualities are not at hand, and no much larger clone is one base apart. These data originate in a study of blood T cell repertoires in COVID-19 (dated by TCRdb to 2019 to 2021). Turning to the overall study: Collaborator samples came from the United States, Italy and Spain and covered acute and convalescent phases of COVID-19. Samples came from the ongoing ImmuneRACE study (first 160 participants) plus 1,254 subjects from 6 global collaborators. Subjects who had been exposed to COVID-19, were actively infected with it, or had recovered from it provided the deeply sampled blood TCRbeta repertoires that made up the dataset. HLA class I and class II types, where available, came from metadata supplied by the sample provider rather than from assay-based typing. The repertoires were released in a freely available public database intended as a resource for research on the immune response to SARS-CoV-2. The prospective study material was composed of cDNA or gDNA derived from T cells, B-cell-depleted T cells, or PBMCs. The sample metadata nearly always contained a de-identified subject ID, COVID-19 status, age in years and sex.

Reading from cysteine to phenylalanine, the CDR3 counts 17 amino acids. The kept DNA is CDR3 alone, 51 bases in frame from the first base. V and J lose 4 bases and 3 bases, and a span of 20 bases separates them. CDR1 and CDR2, looked up from the germline V gene, are SGHTS and YDEGEE. General findings and caveats noted by the study authors: How much clinical and demographic metadata was included differed by source and by participant, and the metadata was provided uncurated.

Whole blood was collected in K2EDTA tubes by collaborating institutions according to the institutions' own protocols. For TCRbeta analysis, collaborators shipped samples in one of three forms: frozen whole blood, isolated PBMCs, or DNA extracted from either of those sample types. TCRbeta CDR3 regions were amplified from genomic DNA using the immunoSEQ Assay, a bias-controlled multiplex PCR. As for the authors' bioinformatics: Nucleated cell counts per sample were estimated from amplification of reference gene primers within the assay. To quantify the absolute abundance of each unique TCRbeta CDR3 rearrangement, sequence reads were collapsed and filtered. For each sample, productive Simpson clonality was calculated as the square root of Simpson's diversity index over productive rearrangements. TCRdb carries this immuneACCESS record with in-frame sequences only. Its versions omit some clonotypes, under half of them owing to an unresolved V gene in the studies checked, with the rest unexplained. From that table come the V and J calls and clone size; the DNA was used to work out D and trimming. The sample table holds around 92,000 clones, of which roughly 86% were seen once. Roughly 13% of the sample is taken by the ten largest.

Rearrangement joined TRBV5-8 to TRBJ1-5; TRBD1 is possibly the D segment (6 matching bases). The receptor's source is a woman in her sixties in a cohort sampled during active or convalescent COVID-19. Sequenced input: peripheral blood. CDR3 region: CASSLLRQGSLNQPQHF. The DNA reads TGTGCCAGCAGCCTGTTGCGGCAGGGGTCCCTCAATCAGCCCCAGCATTTT.